These T cell receptor beta chains were read from a single sample in a study of STAT5B mutations in CD4+ large granular lymphocyte leukemia. Profiling relied on immunoSEQ multiplex PCR, and the TCRdb table lists in-frame clones only, not all of them. Of 32,000 or so clones listed, about 85% are singletons. Sequenced material: CD4+ T cells from blood buffy coats. The receptors were sampled from a human donor in good health. Each CDR3 is given with its conserved first and last residue. The D gene is left open where the match is weak. The size entry is marked missing in some rows and otherwise reads once, few, many or a size class.

CDR3 DNA,CDR3 protein,J gene,V gene,D gene,clone size
TGTGCCAGCAAAGGGACAGGGGATCAGCCCCAGCATTTT,CASKGTGDQPQHF,TRBJ1-5,TRBV7-2,TRBD1,NA
TGTGCCAGCAGCCCAAGAGGGCGGGGGAATAGTCTTTACAATGAGCAGTTCTTC,CASSPRGRGNSLYNEQFF,TRBJ2-1,TRBV5-6,TRBD2,NA
TGCGCCAGCAGAGAAAGACAGGGGATGGAGGCTGGCTACACCTTC,CASRERQGMEAGYTF,TRBJ1-2,TRBV5-1,TRBD1,NA
TGCGCCAGCAGCGAAATACAGGGGGCGTATGGCTACACCTTC,CASSEIQGAYGYTF,TRBJ1-2,TRBV4-1,TRBD1,few
TGTGCCAGTAGTACCTCGACAGGAGGGGGCCAAGAGACCCAGTACTTC,CASSTSTGGGQETQYF,TRBJ2-5,TRBV19,NA,NA
TGTGCCAGCAGCTTAAGACAGGGACTGGAAAACATTCAGTACTTC,CASSLRQGLENIQYF,TRBJ2-4,TRBV7-9,NA,NA
TGTGCCACCGCCCTCGGGACAGGGAGTTTAGCAGATACGCAGTATTTT,CATALGTGSLADTQYF,TRBJ2-3,TRBV5-4,TRBD1,once
TGTGCCAGCAGCTCAGATTCACCCAGGAATCAGCCCCAGCATTTT,CASSSDSPRNQPQHF,TRBJ1-5,TRBV28,NA,NA
TGTGCCAGCAGTGAGTCCCGGGACAGGGGCGAGCAGTACTTC,CASSESRDRGEQYF,TRBJ2-7,TRBV6-1,TRBD1,few
TGTGCCAGCAGTCGACCGGGCGCCTTGGACACTGAAGCTTTCTTT,CASSRPGALDTEAFF,TRBJ1-1,TRBV28,NA,NA
TGTGCCATCAGGAAGTCGGGCACAGATACGCAGTATTTT,CAIRKSGTDTQYF,TRBJ2-3,TRBV10-3,NA,NA
TGTGCCAGTAGTATAGCGGGGGGAGCCTACGAGCAGTACTTC,CASSIAGGAYEQYF,TRBJ2-7,TRBV19,TRBD2,NA
TGCGCCAGCAGTCTGGGTAGGAGCAGCCAAGAGACCCAGTACTTC,CASSLGRSSQETQYF,TRBJ2-5,TRBV23-1,NA,NA
TGTGCCAGCAGTTTAGGCGGGCGTAGCACAGATACGCAGTATTTT,CASSLGGRSTDTQYF,TRBJ2-3,TRBV27,NA,NA
TGTGCCAGTAGCGATGGGACAGGTGGGGACGAGCAGTACTTC,CASSDGTGGDEQYF,TRBJ2-7,TRBV19,TRBD1,few
TGTGCCAATTCGCCGGGACAGGAGAATGAGCAGTTCTTC,CANSPGQENEQFF,TRBJ2-1,TRBV10-3,TRBD1,NA
TGTGCCAGCAGTTCCCACCTGGAGGGCGAAGCTTTCTTT,CASSSHLEGEAFF,TRBJ1-1,TRBV27,NA,NA
TGTGCCAGCAGTTACTCTGCTGGTGGGGCCAACGTCCTGACTTTC,CASSYSAGGANVLTF,TRBJ2-6,TRBV6-5,NA,NA
TGTGCCAGCAGCTTATCACAGGGTGGGAGTGAAAAACTGTTTTTT,CASSLSQGGSEKLFF,TRBJ1-4,TRBV7-2,NA,NA
TGTGCCAGCTCACCTCCGGGACTTACCGGGGAGCTGTTTTTT,CASSPPGLTGELFF,TRBJ2-2,TRBV18,NA,NA
TGTGCCAGCCATACAATACTAGAATTCACAGATACGCAGTATTTT,CASHTILEFTDTQYF,TRBJ2-3,TRBV6-7,NA,NA
TGTGCCAGCAGCAGAACTGGGACCTTCCCCTACGAGCAGTACTTC,CASSRTGTFPYEQYF,TRBJ2-7,TRBV13,NA,NA
TGTGCCAGCCGGCGAGTTGAGATCCCCCGCGAGCAGTACTTC,CASRRVEIPREQYF,TRBJ2-7,TRBV27,NA,NA
TGTGCCAGTAGTATTCTGTACGAGCAGTACTTC,CASSILYEQYF,TRBJ2-7,TRBV19,NA,NA
TGCGCCAGCAGCCAAACCAATGAGCAGTTCTTC,CASSQTNEQFF,TRBJ2-1,TRBV5-1,NA,NA
TGCGCCAGCAGCACAGAAGGACGGAGGACCTACAATGAGCAGTTCTTC,CASSTEGRRTYNEQFF,TRBJ2-1,TRBV5-1,NA,NA
TGTGCCAGCAGACCGAGCGGGAGCCACTCTGGGGCCAACGTCCTGACTTTC,CASRPSGSHSGANVLTF,TRBJ2-6,TRBV28,TRBD2,NA
TGTGCCAGCAGTACCTTTCCGGGTACGGATACGCAGTATTTT,CASSTFPGTDTQYF,TRBJ2-3,TRBV28,NA,NA
TGCGCCAGCAGCTTGGATCTAGGAGGAGATACGCAGTATTTT,CASSLDLGGDTQYF,TRBJ2-3,TRBV5-1,NA,NA
TGTGCCAGCGGCGAAGGACAGGGCACCGGGGAGCTGTTTTTT,CASGEGQGTGELFF,TRBJ2-2,TRBV11-3,TRBD1,NA
TGTGCCAGCAGCCGGGGTGAGCTGATCGTGACGGATACGCAGTATTTT,CASSRGELIVTDTQYF,TRBJ2-3,TRBV5-6,NA,NA
TGTGCCAGCAGCCAGGGGACAGGGAGGGGACTCTATGGCTACACCTTC,CASSQGTGRGLYGYTF,TRBJ1-2,TRBV14,TRBD1,few
TGTGCCAGCTCACCACAGGGAACCCTAGCCAAAAACATTCAGTACTTC,CASSPQGTLAKNIQYF,TRBJ2-4,TRBV18,NA,NA
TGTGCCAGTACAAACCAGGGTGGCGAGCAGTACTTC,CASTNQGGEQYF,TRBJ2-7,TRBV19,NA,NA
TGTGCCAGCAACTTCAGGAGACTTGGGTACAATGAGCAGTTCTTC,CASNFRRLGYNEQFF,TRBJ2-1,TRBV28,NA,NA
TGCAGCGTTGATGTTCAGAACACCGGGGAGCTGTTTTTT,CSVDVQNTGELFF,TRBJ2-2,TRBV29-1,NA,NA
TGTGCCAGCAGCTTAGACGGACCTTTCAGGCAGTTCTTC,CASSLDGPFRQFF,TRBJ2-1,TRBV11-2,NA,NA
TGTGCCAGCAGGGGACAGGGCGGCGGGGAGCTGTTTTTT,CASRGQGGGELFF,TRBJ2-2,TRBV6-4,TRBD1,NA
TGTGCCAGCAGTGCGGTGACTAGCGGATACAATGAGCAGTTCTTC,CASSAVTSGYNEQFF,TRBJ2-1,TRBV2,TRBD2,once
TGCGCCAGCAGCCAGGCGGGGCCCCCGGGTAACAATGAGCAGTTCTTC,CASSQAGPPGNNEQFF,TRBJ2-1,TRBV4-1,NA,NA
TGTGCCGACAGACTAGCGGGAGGGCTGAACACCGGGGAGCTGTTTTTT,CADRLAGGLNTGELFF,TRBJ2-2,TRBV7-2,TRBD2,NA
TGTGCCAGCAGTGAATATGTGGGGCGACGGGGCTACACCTTC,CASSEYVGRRGYTF,TRBJ1-2,TRBV25-1,NA,NA
TGTGCCAGCAGCTTTCGGTACCGGGGTTCCTACGAGCAGTACTTC,CASSFRYRGSYEQYF,TRBJ2-7,TRBV5-4,NA,NA
TGTGCCAGCAGCAAAACAGGAGGGTCTCGGGAGCAGTACTTC,CASSKTGGSREQYF,TRBJ2-7,TRBV6-5,NA,NA
TGTGCCAGCAGTTACTCTCCTAGCGGGAGGTTCGACGAGCAGTACTTC,CASSYSPSGRFDEQYF,TRBJ2-7,TRBV6-6,TRBD2,few
TGCGCCAGCAGCTTGGGGGACAGGGCTGAGGAGACCCAGTACTTC,CASSLGDRAEETQYF,TRBJ2-5,TRBV5-1,TRBD1,once
TGTGCCAGCAGCGCACAGGGACTAGCGGTCTACAATGAGCAGTTCTTC,CASSAQGLAVYNEQFF,TRBJ2-1,TRBV7-2,TRBD2,NA
TGTGCCAGCAGCCCGGCCCGCGCGGCCAACTCTGGAAACACCATATATTTT,CASSPARAANSGNTIYF,TRBJ1-3,TRBV4-2,NA,NA
TGTGCCACCTACAACCTGGGAGGGCTTGAGGAAAAACTGTTTTTT,CATYNLGGLEEKLFF,TRBJ1-4,TRBV19,NA,once